These 5 T cell receptor beta chains came from one sample sequenced in a study of T-cell reconstitution after alpha-beta-depleted transplantation in children. TCRbeta library construction was performed incorporating unique molecular identifiers. One entry per CDR3 protein results from TCRdb running MiXCR on the PCR reads. Of 440,000 or so distinct CDR3 sequences in the sample, 43% were seen once. Sequencing used PBMCs, obtained before TCRalphabeta/CD19-depleted stem cell transplant. The receptors come from a girl aged 2 to 10 with aplastic anemia, due to receive a stem cell transplant.

This chain uses TRBV28 with TRBJ2-2; 8 nucleotides line up with TRBD2. CDR1 is MDHEN, CDR2 SYDVKM, per germline. Germline trimming cut 0 bases from V and 3 bases from J; bases unmatched to any gene: 0. There are 15 residues in the CDR3. The CDR3 region is CASSLWRGDTGELFF. CDR3 DNA: TGTGCCAGCAGTTTATGGCGGGGGGACACCGGGGAGCTGTTTTTT.

The rearrangement uses TRBV4-2 and TRBJ2-3; 7 bases map to TRBD1. The trim removed 2 bases at V and 4 bases at J, leaving 0 bases unmatched. Germline CDR1 LGHNA, CDR2 YNFKEQ. The CDR3 spans 13 residues. The CDR3 protein is CASSQQGADTQYF. CDR3 nucleotides: TGTGCCAGCAGCCAACAGGGGGCAGATACGCAGTATTTT.

Ten or more counts support this clonotype. This chain links TRBV29-1 with TRBJ2-2; the match to TRBD1 covers 7 bases. The CDR3 contains 17 residues. J was trimmed by 1 base and V by 3 bases; bases with no gene match: 11. Per germline, CDR1 SQVTM and CDR2 ANQGSEA. CDR3 coding DNA: TGCAGCGTTGACTTCGGTTCAGGGGGTGTGAACACCGGGGAGCTGTTTTTT. Protein sequence: CSVDFGSGGVNTGELFF.

At least ten counts were recorded for this clonotype. V gene TRBV5-1 combines with J gene TRBJ2-7, with 12 positions matching TRBD1. CDR1 SGHRS and CDR2 YFSETQ come from the germline V gene. V was clipped by 0 bases and J by 5 bases; unmatched bases: 3. The CDR3 is 15 amino acids. The CDR3 here is CASSLAGTGGNEQYF. CDR3 nucleotide sequence: TGCGCCAGCAGCTTGGCCGGGACAGGGGGCAACGAGCAGTACTTC.

In DNA form, the CDR3 reads TGTGCCAGCAGTTTAAAATACAGGATTCCCGGGGAGCTGTTTTTT. It encodes CASSLKYRIPGELFF. V usage is TRBV5-5 and J usage is TRBJ2-2; D might be TRBD1 (5 bases). The V end was cut by 5 bases, the J end by 6 bases, with 17 bases between. Germline-derived CDR1 and CDR2 are SGHKS and YYEKEE (reference sequence). CDR3 length: 15 amino acids.